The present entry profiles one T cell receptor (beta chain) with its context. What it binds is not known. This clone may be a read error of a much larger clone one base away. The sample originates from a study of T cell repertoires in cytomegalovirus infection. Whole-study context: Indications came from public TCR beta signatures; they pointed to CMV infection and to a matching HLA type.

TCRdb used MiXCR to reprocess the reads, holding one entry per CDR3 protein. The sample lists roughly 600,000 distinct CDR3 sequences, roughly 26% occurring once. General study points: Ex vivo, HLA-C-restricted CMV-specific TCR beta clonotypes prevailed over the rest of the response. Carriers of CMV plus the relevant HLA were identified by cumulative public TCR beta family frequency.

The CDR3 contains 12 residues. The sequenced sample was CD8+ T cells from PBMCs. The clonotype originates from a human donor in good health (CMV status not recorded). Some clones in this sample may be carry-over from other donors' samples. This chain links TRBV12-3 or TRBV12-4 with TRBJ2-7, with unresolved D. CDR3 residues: CASNLLTYEQYF. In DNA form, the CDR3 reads TGTGCCAGCAATTTACTAACCTACGAGCAGTACTTC.